One and the same sample provided the 5 T cell receptor beta chains below, sequenced in a study of cytomegalovirus exposure and HLA in healthy donors. Primers: 60 Vbeta forward and 13 Jbeta reverse. TCRdb's table, derived via immunoSEQ multiplex PCR, lists solely in-frame clones and lacks some. The sample shows 100,000 to 150,000 clones, 50% to 75% of them seen only once. Sequencing used PBMCs. Receptor source: a middle-aged woman in good health and CMV-seropositive.

CDR3 DNA sequence: TGTGCCACACGGGAGGCCGATCTTATGAACACTGAAGCTTTCTTT. Protein product: CATREADLMNTEAFF. The chain has TRBV6-5 and TRBJ1-1; D is unclear. Trimming took off 10 bases at V and 0 bases at J, with 18 bases between the two ends. The germline gives CDR1 MNHEY, CDR2 SVGAGI. The CDR3 is 15 residues long.

The DNA for the CDR3 is TGTGCCAGCAGCGAGGGGGGGGACTTAGTGTACCAAGAGACCCAGTACTTC. It specifies CASSEGGDLVYQETQYF. The gene calls are TRBV9 and TRBJ2-5; perhaps TRBD2 as D (7 bases). Per the germline V gene, CDR1 is SGDLS and CDR2 is YYNGEE. The CDR3 length is 17 residues. V shed 3 bases and J shed 0 bases, with 18 bases lying between them.

This chain links TRBV5-1 with TRBJ1-3, with D possibly matching TRBD1 (5 bases). Trimming pared 4 bases from V and 4 bases from J, leaving 12 bases between. The germline gives CDR1 SGHRS, CDR2 YFSETQ. This CDR3 has 14 residues. CDR3 residues: CASSAQGTGNTIYF. The DNA of the CDR3 is TGCGCCAGCAGCGCCCAGGGTACCGGAAACACCATATATTTT.

The CDR3 region has the DNA TGTGCCAGCAGCTTAGGCGGGGCCAGCTCCTACGAGCAGTACTTC. Its protein product is CASSLGGASSYEQYF. V gene TRBV5-4 combines with J gene TRBJ2-7; tentatively, D is TRBD2 (6 bases). Germline CDR1 reads SGHNT; CDR2 reads YYREEE (reference sequence). The CDR3 is made up of 15 amino acids. Trimming took 2 bases from V and 0 from J, leaving 12 bases between them.

The sample holds a few counts of this clone. Relative to the germline gene, one junction end is altered; a read error may explain this. J is TRBJ2-1 and V is TRBV4-2; 10 nucleotides line up with TRBD2. The CDR3 covers 15 residues. Germline assignment: CDR1 LGHNA and CDR2 YNFKEQ. CDR3 coding DNA: TGTGCCAGCAGCAAAGAGGGTAGCGGGAGGAATGAGCAGTTCTTC. Protein product: CASSKEGSGRNEQFF.